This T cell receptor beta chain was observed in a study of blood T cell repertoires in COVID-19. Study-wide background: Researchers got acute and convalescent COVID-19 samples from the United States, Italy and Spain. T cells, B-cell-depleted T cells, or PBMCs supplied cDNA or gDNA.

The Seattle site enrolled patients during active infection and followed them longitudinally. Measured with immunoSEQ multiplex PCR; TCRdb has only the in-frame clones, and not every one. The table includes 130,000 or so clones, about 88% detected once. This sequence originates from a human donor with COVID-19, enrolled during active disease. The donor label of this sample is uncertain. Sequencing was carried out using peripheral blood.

The CDR3 protein is CASSVDDMSSGNTIYF. CDR3 coding DNA: TGTGCCAGCAGCGTTGACGACATGAGCTCTGGAAACACCATATATTTT. The rearrangement joins TRBV9 to TRBJ1-3; D remains unclear. CDR3 length: 16 amino acids. Germline V gives CDR1 SGDLS, CDR2 YYNGEE. With 2 bases removed from V and 0 bases from J, the gap between germline ends came to 12 bases.